This T cell receptor (beta chain) derives from a study of blood T cell repertoires in COVID-19. About the research overall: COVID-19 samples collected from the United States, Italy and Spain covered acute and convalescent phases. The analysed material was cDNA or gDNA that came from T cells, B-cell-depleted T cells, or PBMCs.

This CDR3 region has 15 residues. CDR1 is SGDLS, CDR2 YYNGEE, per germline. The V end lost 0 bases, the J end lost 0 bases, and 8 bases lay between the germline ends. Enrolled through a virtual design, the participants were between 18 and 89 years of age and came from about two dozen US areas. Which cohort a participant joined came from the clinical history participants gave. The repertoire was sequenced with immunoSEQ multiplex PCR; TCRdb's copy has only in-frame clones and lacks some. The repertoire includes roughly 220,000 clones, 80% of them detected once, and roughly 4.3% sits in the top ten. This clone has a handful of counts.

The chain links TRBV9 to TRBJ2-3; D is unresolved. Material: PBMCs or T cells enriched from blood (not recorded which). This sequence was found in a man aged 25-45 years with acute COVID-19. The CDR3 DNA follows: TGTGCCAGCAGCGTAGTAGCAACTAGCACAGATACGCAGTATTTT. Translation: CASSVVATSTDTQYF. Complete variable domain (other parts from reference TRBV9 and TRBJ2-3): DSGVTQTPKHLITATGQRVTLRCSPRSGDLSVYWYQQSLDQGLQFLIQYYNGEERAKGNILERFSAQQFPDLHSELNLSSLELGDSALYFCASSVVATSTDTQYFGPGTRLTVL.